These 5 T cell receptor beta chains were all obtained from the same sample, sequenced in a study of cytomegalovirus exposure and HLA in healthy donors. Amplification used 60 Vbeta primers and 13 Jbeta primers. The assay was immunoSEQ multiplex PCR, and TCRdb's table has in-frame clones only and misses some. The table has over 150,000 clones, about 80% seen once. Sequencing input: PBMCs. The receptors derive from a woman aged 60-75 years in good health and CMV-seropositive.

The V gene is TRBV18, the J gene TRBJ1-4; the match to TRBD1 covers 7 bases. The CDR3 contains 14 residues. The trim removed 1 base at V and 11 bases at J, leaving 7 bases unmatched. From germline, CDR1 is KGHSH and CDR2 LQKENI. CDR3 loop: CASSPRGQTAKLFF. DNA of the CDR3: TGTGCCAGCTCACCACGGGGACAGACCGCTAAACTGTTTTTT. Variable domain in full (rest from reference TRBV18 and TRBJ1-4): NAGVMQNPRHLVRRRGQEARLRCSPMKGHSHVYWYRQLPEEGLKFMVYLQKENIIDESGMPKERFSAEFPKEGPSILRIQQVVRGDSAAYFCASSPRGQTAKLFFGSGTQLSVL.

In its sample, this clone was seen once. This chain uses TRBV5-1 with TRBJ1-4; a weak D match, TRBD1 (5 bases). V shed 0 bases and J shed 2 bases, with 11 bases lying between them. Germline-derived CDR1 and CDR2 are SGHRS and YFSETQ. CDR3 length: 16 residues. In nucleotides, the CDR3 is TGCGCCAGCAGCTTGGCCGGGGAGGGGACTAATGAAAAACTGTTTTTT. This translates into CASSLAGEGTNEKLFF.

Only one count was recorded for this clone. Other DNA sequences in the same sample also yield this CDR3. The chain combines TRBV4-1 with TRBJ2-3; a weak D match, TRBD2 (5 bases). V lost 2 bases and J lost 6, with 9 bases in between. CDR1 is MGHRA and CDR2 is YSYEKL in the germline V gene. CDR3 length equals 13 residues. The CDR3, as DNA: TGCGCCAGCAGCCAACCCGGCGGGGATACGCAGTATTTT. Protein sequence: CASSQPGGDTQYF.

The V and J genes are TRBV27 and TRBJ1-6, with D unclear. CDR3 length equals 14 residues. The V end lost 2 bases, the J end lost 10 bases, and 12 bases lay between the germline ends. The V gene's germline CDR1 is MNHEY and CDR2 SMNVEV (reference sequence). The chain's CDR3 is CASSLTDLGSPLHF. The CDR3 DNA follows: TGTGCCAGCAGTTTAACCGACTTAGGATCACCCCTCCACTTT.

V and J are TRBV7-2 and TRBJ2-5, with D perhaps TRBD2 (6 bases). V lost 2 bases and J 1 base, leaving 11 bases between the germline ends. Germline CDR1 is SGHTA and CDR2 is FQGNSA. This CDR3 is built from 15 residues. The chain's CDR3 is CASSLYGGAQETQYF. CDR3 sequence (DNA): TGTGCCAGCAGCTTATATGGCGGGGCCCAAGAGACCCAGTACTTC. The entire variable domain, with the rest obtained from reference TRBV7-2 and TRBJ2-5, is as follows: GAGVSQSPSNKVTEKGKDVELRCDPISGHTALYWYRQSLGQGLEFLIYFQGNSAPDKSGLPSDRFSAERTGGSVSTLTIQRTQQEDSAVYLCASSLYGGAQETQYFGPGTRLLVL.